The 13 T cell receptor beta chains below all came from one sample that was sequenced in a study of shared clonotypes between healthy human individuals. Libraries were prepared by immunoSEQ multiplex PCR; TCRdb keeps only in-frame clonotypes and omits some of them. Among a few million clones listed, around nine tenths were seen once. The specimen was naive CD4+ T cells sorted from blood. Regarding subset: CD45RA+ positively selected. The source of these receptors is a man aged 18 to 29 in good health.

The rearrangement links TRBV4-1 to TRBJ2-2; 7 bases map to TRBD1. Germline V gene data show CDR1 as MGHRA and CDR2 as YSYEKL. The CDR3 runs 17 residues. V lost 1 base, J lost 4 bases, and 9 bases stayed unmatched. The CDR3 here is CASSQGPVGQFTGELFF. The CDR3 DNA reads TGCGCCAGCAGCCAAGGCCCAGTGGGACAGTTCACCGGGGAGCTGTTTTTT.

The chain recombines TRBV5-1 with TRBJ1-3, with TRBD1 as a possible D gene (5 bases). With 4 bases removed from V and 4 bases from J, the gap between germline ends came to 15 bases. The CDR3 is 15 residues long. Germline values: CDR1 SGHRS, CDR2 YFSETQ. CDR3 protein: CASSLDTGRGNTIYF. The CDR3 bases are TGCGCCAGCAGCCTAGACACGGGACGGGGAAACACCATATATTTT.

The chain links TRBV12-5 to TRBJ2-1, with 7 bases matching TRBD2. In germline, CDR1 is LGHNT, CDR2 FRNRAP. This CDR3 region has 13 residues. Unmatched junction bases numbered 3, after V lost 1 base and J lost 9 bases. In nucleotides, the CDR3 is TGTGCTAGTGGTTTGGGCGGGGGAGGTGAGCAGTTCTTC. This encodes CASGLGGGGEQFF. Looking up the rest from reference TRBV12-5 and TRBJ2-1 gives the full variable domain: DARVTQTPRHKVTEMGQEVTMRCQPILGHNTVFWYRQTMMQGLELLAYFRNRAPLDDSGMPKDRFSAEMPDATLATLKIQPSEPRDSAVYFCASGLGGGGEQFFGPGTRLTVL.

The chain combines TRBV28 with TRBJ2-5, with unresolved D. The J call may be mistaken, given a closer DNA end match to TRBJ2-7. Germline CDR1 is MDHEN and CDR2 is SYDVKM. CDR3 length equals 13 residues. The CDR3 DNA sequence: TGTGCCAGCAGAGCTCTACATTCCTACGAGCAGTACTTC. Protein product: CASRALHSYEQYF.

The chain recombines TRBV1 with TRBJ1-1. TRBV1 constitutes a pseudogene. CDR3 length equals 15 residues. This CDR3 reads CTSSQLLGGNTEAFF. In DNA, the CDR3 is TGCACCAGCAGCCAGCTGCTGGGGGGAAACACTGAAGCTTTCTTT.

Points on this clone: The sample carries other DNA sequences with the same CDR3. V is TRBV6-5 and J is TRBJ2-7, with D unresolved. The germline CDR1 and CDR2 sequences are MNHEY and SVGAGI. The CDR3 has 13 residues. V lost 5 bases, J lost 2 bases, and 10 bases lay in between. In DNA form, the CDR3 reads TGTGCCAGCAGTCGTGGTCAGACCTACGAGCAGTACTTC. Residues: CASSRGQTYEQYF.

The chain employs TRBV10-3 and TRBJ2-5, with D uncertain. Germline assignment: CDR1 ENHRY and CDR2 SYGVKD. There are 13 residues in the CDR3. V lost 2 bases to trimming and J lost 7 bases, with 11 bases between them. The CDR3 DNA follows: TGTGCCATCAGTGAGGCCACTTCCCGGACCCAGTACTTC. Protein sequence: CAISEATSRTQYF.

This clone was counted once. This chain joins TRBV30 and TRBJ2-5; 7 bases fit TRBD1. CDR1 is GTSNPN and CDR2 is SVGIG in the germline V gene (reference sequence). The CDR3 length is 18 residues. V shed 2 bases and J 5 bases; nucleotides not matched to a gene: 20. The CDR3: CAWSLTRDSLRRGETQYF. In nucleotides, the CDR3 is TGTGCCTGGAGTCTCACCCGGGACAGCTTAAGACGTGGGGAGACCCAGTACTTC. Variable domain in full (rest from reference TRBV30 and TRBJ2-5): SQTIHQWPATLVQPVGSPLSLECTVEGTSNPNLYWYRQAAGRGLQLLFYSVGIGQISSEVPQNLSASRPQDRQFILSSKKLLLSDSGFYLCAWSLTRDSLRRGETQYFGPGTRLLVL.

The chain combines TRBV18 with TRBJ2-5, with D hard to call. Per the germline V gene, CDR1 is KGHSH and CDR2 is LQKENI. The V and J ends lost 3 bases and 2 bases respectively, with 10 bases between them. The CDR3 is made up of 14 amino acids. CDR3 region: CASSPTTQQETQYF. As DNA, the CDR3 is TGTGCCAGCTCACCTACGACACAGCAAGAGACCCAGTACTTC.

The chain joins TRBV5-4 to TRBJ1-1, with D perhaps TRBD1 (5 bases). The CDR3 consists of 14 residues. V was pared by 3 bases and J by 7 bases, with 16 bases between. From germline, CDR1 is SGHNT and CDR2 YYREEE (reference sequence). CDR3: CASSSRGGSGEAFF. The CDR3 DNA is TGTGCCAGCAGCTCCCGGGGGGGATCGGGTGAAGCTTTCTTT.

A note on this clone: The identical CDR3 is also encoded by other nucleotide sequences in the sample. This rearrangement joins TRBV28 to TRBJ1-2, with D possibly TRBD1 on 6 matching bases. The V end was cut by 3 bases, the J end by 4 bases, with 6 bases between. This CDR3 is built from 12 residues. Germline V gives CDR1 MDHEN, CDR2 SYDVKM. The CDR3 loop is CASSFRGYGYTF. The CDR3 region has the DNA TGTGCCAGCAGTTTCAGGGGCTATGGCTACACCTTC.

The sample holds one count of this clone. The sample holds other DNA sequences that translate to the same CDR3. The gene calls are TRBV2 and TRBJ1-5, with 8 nucleotides matching TRBD1. Losses at the gene ends were 6 bases for V and 4 bases for J; bases not matched to a gene: 2. Germline V gene lookup returns CDR1 SNHLY and CDR2 FYNNEI. The CDR3 has 13 amino acids. The CDR3 DNA reads TGTGCCAGCAGCCGGGACAGGAATCAGCCCCAGCATTTT. Its translation is CASSRDRNQPQHF.

The rearrangement joins TRBV2 to TRBJ2-2; tentatively, D is TRBD1 (7 bases). The V end was cut by 6 bases, the J end by 4 bases, with 15 bases between. Germline values: CDR1 SNHLY, CDR2 FYNNEI. The CDR3 spans 15 residues. CDR3 DNA sequence: TGTGCCAGCAGCCCCATCCAGGGGGGCACCGGGGAGCTGTTTTTT. This gives the protein CASSPIQGGTGELFF. Full variable domain (rest looked up from reference TRBV2 and TRBJ2-2): EPEVTQTPSHQVTQMGQEVILRCVPISNHLYFYWYRQILGQKVEFLVSFYNNEISEKSEIFDDQFSVERPDGSNFTLKIRSTKLEDSAMYFCASSPIQGGTGELFFGEGSRLTVL.